The 31 T cell receptor beta chains below were found in one sample sequenced in a study of T cells after yellow fever vaccination. TCRdb reanalysed the 5' RACE reads using MiXCR and keeps one entry per CDR3 protein. The profile shows approximately 250,000 distinct CDR3 sequences, about 3.7% of them singletons. The specimen was PBMCs, collected 15 days after the yellow fever booster vaccination. The receptors were sampled from a man younger than 35 who received the YFV17D yellow fever vaccine.

This clonotype was seen at least ten times. V and J are TRBV20-1 and TRBJ2-6; 11 nucleotides agree with TRBD1. V shed 4 bases and J 0 bases; nucleotides not matched to a gene: 5. Germline V gene lookup returns CDR1 DFQATT and CDR2 SNEGSKA (reference sequence). The CDR3 has 17 residues. The CDR3 DNA is TGCAGTGCTACATCCGGGACAGGGGGCTCTGGGGCCAACGTCCTGACTTTC. Amino acid sequence: CSATSGTGGSGANVLTF.

This clonotype was picked up a small number of times. The chain couples TRBV6-1 to TRBJ2-5; D perhaps matches TRBD1 (6 bases). V was cut by 2 bases and J by 4 bases, with 14 bases left in between. The CDR3 has 15 residues. Germline V gene sequence: CDR1 MNHNS, CDR2 SASEGT. CDR3 DNA sequence: TGTGCCAGCAGTGAAATGAGGGTAGGGGGAGAGACCCAGTACTTC. It encodes CASSEMRVGGETQYF.

This clonotype was recorded at least ten times. This chain links TRBV5-1 with TRBJ1-1; D is uncertain. The CDR3 contains 14 residues. V lost 0 bases, J lost 8 bases, and 14 bases lay in between. Germline loops: CDR1 SGHRS, CDR2 YFSETQ. CDR3 amino acids: CASSLGRADAEAFF. In DNA, the CDR3 is TGCGCCAGCAGCTTGGGACGGGCGGACGCGGAAGCTTTCTTT. The whole variable domain, filled in from reference TRBV5-1 and TRBJ1-1, reads KAGVTQTPRYLIKTRGQQVTLSCSPISGHRSVSWYQQTPGQGLQFLFEYFSETQRNKGNFPGRFSGRQFSNSRSEMNVSTLELGDSALYLCASSLGRADAEAFFGQGTRLTVV.

This clonotype came up many times. The J gene is TRBJ1-1, the V gene TRBV7-9; 11 bases are a match to TRBD1. In germline, CDR1 is SEHNR, CDR2 FQNEAQ (reference sequence). The CDR3 has 18 residues. Unmatched junction bases numbered 7, after V lost 1 base and J lost 0 bases. CDR3 coding DNA: TGTGCCAGCAGCTTAGTCGGGACAGGGGGTTTCATGAACACTGAAGCTTTCTTT. This gives the protein CASSLVGTGGFMNTEAFF.

This clonotype was counted many times. The chain has TRBV10-1 and TRBJ1-3; D ambiguous. This CDR3 is built from 15 residues. With 0 bases removed from V and 3 bases from J, the gap between germline ends came to 9 bases. Germline V CDR1 and CDR2: WNHNN, SYGVQD (reference sequence). CDR3 region: CASSESTGNGNTIYF. As DNA, the CDR3 is TGCGCCAGCAGTGAGTCGACCGGGAATGGAAACACCATATATTTT.

This clonotype was detected a few times. The chain joins TRBV25-1 to TRBJ1-1; a possible D gene is TRBD1 (6 bases). Germline loops: CDR1 MGHDK, CDR2 SYGVNS. V was clipped by 6 bases and J by 2 bases, with 19 bases between them. The CDR3 is 16 residues long. The CDR3 DNA reads TGTGCCAGCAGCGACGCCGGACAGAGACAAAACACTGAAGCTTTCTTT. Protein: CASSDAGQRQNTEAFF. Using reference TRBV25-1 and TRBJ1-1 for the parts outside the CDR3, the full variable domain is EADIYQTPRYLVIGTGKKITLECSQTMGHDKMYWYQQDPGMELHLIHYSYGVNSTEKGDLSSESTVSRIRTEHFPLTLESARPSHTSQYLCASSDAGQRQNTEAFFGQGTRLTVV.

In this sample, this clonotype turned up many times. This chain joins TRBV7-2 and TRBJ1-1; 7 nucleotides align to TRBD1. Germline V lookup: CDR1 SGHTA, CDR2 FQGNSA. This CDR3 has 13 amino acids. Losses at the gene ends were 1 base for V and 11 bases for J; bases not matched to a gene: 7. The CDR3 reads CASSLEGGRGAFF. The CDR3 nucleotides are TGTGCCAGCAGCTTAGAAGGGGGCCGGGGCGCTTTCTTT.

This clonotype was counted at least ten times. The V gene is TRBV28, the J gene TRBJ2-3, with D tentatively TRBD1 or TRBD2 (6 bases each). This CDR3 has 15 amino acids. Germline V CDR1 and CDR2: MDHEN, SYDVKM. Trimming stripped 6 bases from V and 2 bases from J, with 15 bases between. In nucleotides, the CDR3 is TGTGCCAGCAGATTAAGGGGGGCAAACACAGATACGCAGTATTTT. It translates to CASRLRGANTDTQYF. The whole variable domain, filled in from reference TRBV28 and TRBJ2-3, reads DVKVTQSSRYLVKRTGEKVFLECVQDMDHENMFWYRQDPGLGLRLIYFSYDVKMKEKGDIPEGYSVSREKKERFSLILESASTNQTSMYLCASRLRGANTDTQYFGPGTRLTVL.

This clonotype was recorded many times. This chain connects TRBV20-1 to TRBJ2-3, with TRBD2 identical over 8 bases. Germline CDR1 reads DFQATT; CDR2 reads SNEGSKA (reference sequence). The CDR3 extends over 17 amino acids. V lost 1 base and J lost 5; bases outside the gene matches: 14. The DNA of the CDR3 is TGCAGTGCTAGAGGGGGGTTTTTAGCGGGGCTGTTAGATACGCAGTATTTT. Amino acid sequence: CSARGGFLAGLLDTQYF.

The sample holds many counts of this clonotype. The V and J genes are TRBV10-3 and TRBJ2-3, with 10 bases that match TRBD1. CDR1 and CDR2 (germline): ENHRY, SYGVKD. This CDR3 spans 16 amino acids. V dropped 4 bases and J dropped 1; count of bases not matched to a gene: 5. The CDR3 reads CAISGQGARGTDTQYF. The CDR3 DNA is TGTGCCATCAGTGGACAGGGGGCACGTGGCACAGATACGCAGTATTTT.

Ten or more counts support this clonotype. The rearrangement uses TRBV5-5 and TRBJ2-7; D uncertain. Trimming shortened V by 0 bases and J by 0 bases, and 7 bases separated the two germline ends. The CDR3 spans 14 residues. CDR1 and CDR2 from the germline V gene are SGHKS and YYEKEE (reference sequence). The CDR3 bases are TGTGCCAGCAGCTTGGAACAGCACTCCTACGAGCAGTACTTC. This sequence encodes CASSLEQHSYEQYF.

This clonotype was seen repeatedly, ten times or more. For the CDR3, the DNA is TGTGCCAGCAGTTCCGGGACAGGGAGGCGGAACACTGAAGCTTTCTTT. As protein: CASSSGTGRRNTEAFF. The gene calls are TRBV12-3 or TRBV12-4 and TRBJ1-1; 9 positions match TRBD1. The CDR3 length is 16 residues. Trimming took 4 bases from V and 1 from J; bases not matched to a gene: 7.

This clonotype was picked up many times. The rearrangement links TRBV6-5 to TRBJ2-2; 9 nucleotides line up with TRBD1. V dropped 4 bases and J dropped 6; count of bases not matched to a gene: 6. This CDR3 comprises 15 residues. The germline V gene encodes CDR1 MNHEY and CDR2 SVGAGI. CDR3 coding DNA: TGTGCCAGCAGTTGGGGGACAGGGTTGGCCGGGGAGCTGTTTTTT. Protein sequence: CASSWGTGLAGELFF.

This clonotype showed up many times. The chain links TRBV2 to TRBJ2-1, with D perhaps TRBD1 (5 bases). This CDR3 comprises 13 residues. V lost 7 bases and J lost 2, with 9 bases in between. Looked up from germline, CDR1 is SNHLY and CDR2 is FYNNEI. The CDR3, as DNA: TGTGCCAGCACAGGACAAACCTACAATGAGCAGTTCTTC. Translation gives CASTGQTYNEQFF.

On this clonotype itself: A read error may explain this, as a much larger clone is one base away. The chain uses TRBV5-1 and TRBJ1-2; 7 bases agree with TRBD1. Germline CDR1 reads SGHRS; CDR2 reads YFSETQ. The CDR3 is made up of 14 amino acids. The CDR3 DNA sequence: TGCGCCACCACCTGGACAGGAGGCGACTATGTCTACACCTTC. This codes for CATTWTGGDYVYTF.

This clonotype was detected many times. V and J are TRBV28 and TRBJ2-1, with D tentatively TRBD2 (6 bases). CDR3 length equals 15 residues. Germline V gene sequence: CDR1 MDHEN, CDR2 SYDVKM. V lost 9 bases, J lost 3 bases, and 18 bases lay in between. Here the CDR3 DNA reads TGTGCCAGTGCCTACAGCGGGCGACTCTACAATGAGCAGTTCTTC. It translates to CASAYSGRLYNEQFF.

This clonotype was detected ten times or more. This rearrangement joins TRBV7-3 to TRBJ2-7, with D possibly matching TRBD2 (6 bases). The CDR3 covers 13 residues. V dropped 3 bases and J dropped 5 bases, with 11 bases sitting between them. Germline lookup yields CDR1 SGHTA and CDR2 FQGTGA. The CDR3 loop reads CASSLAGSDEQYF. The CDR3 bases are TGTGCCAGCAGCTTGGCGGGGTCGGACGAGCAGTACTTC.

This clonotype was found a few times. The V call is TRBV19, the J call TRBJ1-5; D remains unclear. The germline V and J ends were trimmed by 4 bases and 7 bases, with 8 bases remaining between them. CDR3 length: 12 residues. The germline V gene has CDR1 LNHDA and CDR2 SQIVND (reference sequence). In DNA form, the CDR3 reads TGTGCCAGTAGTAACCGACCGCAGCCCCAGCATTTT. Protein sequence: CASSNRPQPQHF.

This clonotype came up many times. This chain links TRBV5-1 with TRBJ2-2, with TRBD1 identical over 9 bases. The junction had 8 bases not matched to a gene; V was cut back by 2 bases and J by 6 bases. The CDR3 length is 16 residues. The germline V gene encodes CDR1 SGHRS and CDR2 YFSETQ. Here the CDR3 DNA reads TGCGCCAGCAGCTTCGATGGGGACAGGGCGCCCGGGGAGCTGTTTTTT. Translated, it gives CASSFDGDRAPGELFF.

At least ten counts were recorded for this clonotype. The V and J genes are TRBV7-6 and TRBJ2-7; 8 bases match TRBD2. Trimming took 6 bases from V and 3 from J; bases not matched to a gene: 4. Germline V lookup: CDR1 SGHVS, CDR2 FNYEAQ. The CDR3 has 13 amino acids. CDR3 protein: CASSSGGHYEQYV. The CDR3 DNA reads as TGTGCCAGCAGTTCGGGGGGGCACTACGAGCAGTACGTC.

To note about this clonotype: A much bigger clone sits one base away, suggesting this may be a read error. The genes are TRBV12-3 or TRBV12-4 and TRBJ2-5; D is possibly TRBD1 or TRBD2 (5 bases each). The germline V and J ends were trimmed by 1 base and 3 bases, with 21 bases remaining between them. This CDR3 is built from 18 residues. CDR3 bases: TGTGCCAGCAGTTTAGGAGGGACCCTGAGTTTCATGAAAGAGACCCAGTACTTC. This encodes CASSLGGTLSFMKETQYF.

In this sample, this clonotype turned up many times. The V gene is TRBV6-2 or TRBV6-3, the J gene TRBJ2-7; perhaps TRBD2 as D (5 bases). The CDR3 has 14 residues. Germline V gene sequence: CDR1 MNHEY, CDR2 SVGEGT. Trimming stripped 7 bases from V and 3 bases from J, with 16 bases between. CDR3 nucleotide sequence: TGTGCCAGCAACCCCCGAGGGAAAGGCTACGAGCAGTACTTC. Encoded protein: CASNPRGKGYEQYF.

This clonotype was observed many times. The chain uses TRBV4-3 and TRBJ2-5; D is perhaps TRBD1 (5 bases). The CDR3 is made up of 15 amino acids. CDR1 LGHNA and CDR2 YSLEER come from the germline V gene. V was shortened by 0 bases and J by 2 bases, with 10 bases between the two germline ends. The CDR3, as DNA: TGCGCCAGCAGCCAAGATTTGACAGTACAAGAGACCCAGTACTTC. The encoded protein is CASSQDLTVQETQYF.

This clonotype has at least ten counts. V is TRBV5-1 and J is TRBJ2-3, with a tentative D call TRBD2 (5 bases). V was shortened by 4 bases and J by 6 bases, with 12 bases between the two germline ends. The CDR3 totals 13 residues. Germline-derived CDR1 and CDR2 are SGHRS and YFSETQ. CDR3 DNA sequence: TGCGCCAGCAGCCGGGATGCGGAGGATACGCAGTATTTT. It translates to CASSRDAEDTQYF.

This clonotype was detected many times. The chain employs TRBV28 and TRBJ2-1; 10 nucleotides align to TRBD1. CDR3 length: 13 residues. Germline trimming cut 2 bases from V and 14 bases from J; bases unmatched to any gene: 6. Germline CDR1 MDHEN, CDR2 SYDVKM. CDR3 protein: CASSLEPGQGKFF. Here the CDR3 DNA reads TGTGCCAGCAGTTTAGAGCCGGGACAGGGGAAGTTCTTC.

This clonotype was observed at least ten times. CDR3 region: CSANKPSEENYGYTF. Written as DNA, the CDR3 is TGCAGTGCAAACAAGCCGTCCGAGGAGAACTATGGCTACACCTTC. The chain carries TRBV20-1 and TRBJ1-2; unclear D gene. V dropped 6 bases and J dropped 2 bases, with 19 bases sitting between them. Per the germline V gene, CDR1 is DFQATT and CDR2 is SNEGSKA (reference sequence). There are 15 residues in the CDR3.

This clonotype was picked up many times. V gene TRBV18 combines with J gene TRBJ1-1, with a weak D call TRBD1 (6 bases). V gave up 6 bases and J gave up 0 bases, with 17 bases separating them. This CDR3 spans 16 amino acids. Germline V gene sequence: CDR1 KGHSH, CDR2 LQKENI. The CDR3 DNA follows: TGTGCCAGCTCCGGTATGGGGGGCCAAGTGAACACTGAAGCTTTCTTT. It codes for CASSGMGGQVNTEAFF. Supplemented by reference TRBV18 and TRBJ1-1, the full variable domain reads NAGVMQNPRHLVRRRGQEARLRCSPMKGHSHVYWYRQLPEEGLKFMVYLQKENIIDESGMPKERFSAEFPKEGPSILRIQQVVRGDSAAYFCASSGMGGQVNTEAFFGQGTRLTVV.

This clonotype was detected ten times or more. V and J are TRBV27 and TRBJ1-5; the match to TRBD1 covers 7 bases. V lost 5 bases to trimming and J lost 1 base; unmatched junction nucleotides: 8. CDR3 length equals 16 residues. Germline V lookup: CDR1 MNHEY, CDR2 SMNVEV (reference sequence). CDR3 residues: CASSARYRGSNQPQHF. CDR3 sequence (DNA): TGTGCCAGCAGTGCGCGCTACAGGGGAAGCAATCAGCCCCAGCATTTT.

This clonotype was seen only a few times. The genes are TRBV12-3 or TRBV12-4 and TRBJ1-5; D is undetermined. This CDR3 has 16 amino acids. The V and J ends lost 3 bases and 0 bases respectively, with 12 bases between them. CDR3 nucleotide sequence: TGTGCCAGCAGTTTCGGGTTGCGCTATAGCAATCAGCCCCAGCATTTT. Translated, it gives CASSFGLRYSNQPQHF.

This clonotype was seen many times. The chain joins TRBV4-2 to TRBJ1-4; D remains ambiguous. The V gene's germline CDR1 is LGHNA and CDR2 YNFKEQ. The length of the CDR3 is 14 residues. V shed 1 base and J shed 4 bases, with 7 bases lying between them. The CDR3 bases are TGTGCCAGCAGCCAAGGACCGATTAATGAAAAACTGTTTTTT. Protein: CASSQGPINEKLFF.

This clonotype has a handful of counts. The chain carries TRBV7-2 and TRBJ2-5, with D possibly matching TRBD2 (8 bases). With 3 bases removed from V and 7 bases from J, the gap between germline ends came to 30 bases. The CDR3 has 19 residues. Per germline, CDR1 SGHTA and CDR2 FQGNSA. CDR3 in DNA: TGTGCCAGCAGCTTTGCCGTGTTTCCAGGGGACAGCGGGGGAGGGACCCAGTACTTC. Translated: CASSFAVFPGDSGGGTQYF.